The 13 T cell receptor beta chains below all came from one sample that was sequenced in a study of shared clonotypes between healthy human individuals. Naive CD8 isolation took CD45RO-negative cells positively selected for CCR7 and excluded terminally differentiated effector memory CD45RA+ cells. Assay: immunoSEQ multiplex PCR; the TCRdb copy retains only in-frame clones and omits some. The sample has about 2,200,000 clones, roughly 91% seen once; the top ten hold approximately 1.7%. Sample: naive CD8+ T cells from PBMCs. The receptors were sampled from a man between 18 and 29 years old in good health. Some clones in this sample may be carry-over from other donors' samples.

This chain uses TRBV9 with TRBJ1-1, with D possibly matching TRBD1 (5 bases). Germline CDR1 is SGDLS and CDR2 is YYNGEE. V was pared by 4 bases and J by 4 bases, with 11 bases between. This CDR3 is built from 13 residues. The CDR3 loop reads CASSKGTSTEAFF. The CDR3 DNA is TGTGCCAGCAGCAAGGGGACGAGCACTGAAGCTTTCTTT.

The chain is built from TRBV18 and TRBJ2-7, with D unclear. Germline V gives CDR1 KGHSH, CDR2 LQKENI. V was cut by 2 bases and J by 6 bases, with 8 bases left in between. The CDR3 sequence is 12 residues long. The CDR3 nucleotides read TGTGCCAGCTCACCATTGGGGTCCGAGCAGTACTTC. It codes for CASSPLGSEQYF. Drawing the rest from reference TRBV18 and TRBJ2-7, the complete variable domain is NAGVMQNPRHLVRRRGQEARLRCSPMKGHSHVYWYRQLPEEGLKFMVYLQKENIIDESGMPKERFSAEFPKEGPSILRIQQVVRGDSAAYFCASSPLGSEQYFGPGTRLTVT.

Of note for this clone: Other DNA sequences in this sample translate to the same CDR3. This chain joins TRBV30 and TRBJ2-7, with 9 bases matching TRBD1. The germline V gene has CDR1 GTSNPN and CDR2 SVGIG (reference sequence). J gave up 4 bases and V 5 bases, and 6 bases lay outside the gene matches. The CDR3 has 13 amino acids. The CDR3 loop is CAWSHRGLYEQYF. The DNA of the CDR3 is TGTGCCTGGTCCCACAGGGGGCTGTACGAGCAGTACTTC.

The chain is built from TRBV5-6 and TRBJ1-5, with D possibly TRBD1 on 6 matching bases. V was shortened by 2 bases and J by 11 bases, with 11 bases between the two germline ends. The CDR3 extends over 12 amino acids. Germline V gene sequence: CDR1 SGHDT, CDR2 YYEEEE. CDR3 residues: CASSLGGDAQHF. The CDR3 DNA sequence: TGTGCCAGCAGCTTAGGGGGGGATGCCCAGCATTTT. The whole variable domain, filled in from reference TRBV5-6 and TRBJ1-5, reads DAGVTQSPTHLIKTRGQQVTLRCSPKSGHDTVSWYQQALGQGPQFIFQYYEEEERQRGNFPDRFSGHQFPNYSSELNVNALLLGDSALYLCASSLGGDAQHFGDGTRLSIL.

The chain joins TRBV5-4 to TRBJ2-7; 7 positions agree with TRBD2. V trimming: 3 bases; J trimming: 7 bases; junction bases outside the gene matches: 13. CDR3 length equals 15 residues. CDR1 is SGHNT, CDR2 YYREEE, per germline (reference sequence). The CDR3 DNA follows: TGTGCCAGCAGCTCTGAACTAGCGCCAGCTTGGGAGCAGTACTTC. Translated: CASSSELAPAWEQYF.

V and J are TRBV28 and TRBJ2-7; D call uncertain. Per germline, CDR1 MDHEN and CDR2 SYDVKM. The CDR3 covers 13 residues. Trimming shortened V by 5 bases and J by 3 bases, and 11 bases separated the two germline ends. CDR3 sequence reads: CASSAQPVYEQYF. Written as DNA, the CDR3 is TGTGCCAGCAGTGCCCAACCCGTCTACGAGCAGTACTTC.

The genes are TRBV7-6 and TRBJ2-5; 7 bases line up with TRBD1. Germline CDR1 and CDR2: SGHVS and FNYEAQ. J lost 2 bases, V lost 5 bases, and 8 bases had no gene match. The CDR3 runs to 15 residues. The CDR3, as DNA: TGTGCCAGCAGCCTAGGACAGGCAGTACAAGAGACCCAGTACTTC. It specifies CASSLGQAVQETQYF. The entire variable domain, with the rest obtained from reference TRBV7-6 and TRBJ2-5, is as follows: GAGVSQSPRYKVTKRGQDVALRCDPISGHVSLYWYRQALGQGPEFLTYFNYEAQQDKSGLPNDRFSAERPEGSISTLTIQRTEQRDSAMYRCASSLGQAVQETQYFGPGTRLLVL.

V gene TRBV13 combines with J gene TRBJ2-1; 8 bases map to TRBD2. CDR3 length: 15 amino acids. Trimming at V came to 4 bases and at J to 2 bases, leaving 4 bases not matched to a gene. Germline CDR1 reads PRHDT; CDR2 reads FYEKMQ (reference sequence). The CDR3 DNA follows: TGTGCCAGCAGCTCGAGGACTAGCACCTACAATGAGCAGTTCTTC. Its protein is CASSSRTSTYNEQFF.

This chain links TRBV11-2 with TRBJ2-1, with 7 nucleotides matching TRBD2. Germline V gene sequence: CDR1 SGHAT, CDR2 FQNNGV. J was trimmed by 7 bases and V by 7 bases; bases with no gene match: 13. The CDR3 is 15 residues long. The CDR3 region is CASTREAGRGNEQFF. The CDR3 region has the DNA TGTGCCAGCACCAGAGAGGCTGGGAGGGGAAATGAGCAGTTCTTC.

V is TRBV19 and J is TRBJ2-3; 8 nucleotides match TRBD2. The germline CDR1 and CDR2 sequences are LNHDA and SQIVND (reference sequence). Germline trimming cut 5 bases from V and 2 bases from J; bases unmatched to any gene: 15. CDR3 size: 18 residues. The CDR3 reads CASSGGQTSGLLTDTQYF. CDR3 in DNA: TGTGCCAGTAGTGGGGGCCAAACTAGCGGACTACTCACAGATACGCAGTATTTT.

V is TRBV4-1 and J is TRBJ2-1; D possibly uses TRBD1 or TRBD2 (5 bases each). Looked up from germline, CDR1 is MGHRA and CDR2 is YSYEKL. This CDR3 comprises 14 residues. V lost 1 base, J lost 10 bases, and 14 bases lay in between. CDR3 bases: TGCGCCAGCAGCCAAGTAGGGACGGTGGGGGAGCAGTTCTTC. It specifies CASSQVGTVGEQFF.

The V and J genes are TRBV27 and TRBJ2-7; D unresolved. V lost 4 bases, J lost 6 bases, and 16 bases lay in between. Germline V gene data show CDR1 as MNHEY and CDR2 as SMNVEV (reference sequence). This CDR3 has 14 amino acids. The CDR3 region has the DNA TGTGCCAGCAGTTGGGCCCCATCAGCCGGCGAGCAGTACTTC. Encoded protein: CASSWAPSAGEQYF.

As regards this clone: This same CDR3 is encoded by further DNA sequences in the sample. The CDR3 region has the DNA TGCGCCAGCAGCGCCGGGACAGGGACCTACGAGCAGTACTTC. Encoded protein: CASSAGTGTYEQYF. This chain links TRBV5-1 with TRBJ2-7; 9 nucleotides line up with TRBD1. This CDR3 is built from 14 residues. The germline CDR1 and CDR2 sequences are SGHRS and YFSETQ. V shed 4 bases and J 2 bases; nucleotides not matched to a gene: 4.